These 32 T cell receptor beta chains were sequenced from one sample in a study of quantifying T cell responses using KT2 cells. Study details: RNA was reverse transcribed with TCR alpha and beta constant-region primers.

A single-stranded UMI oligo with SP2 sequence was ligated to cDNA 3' ends. The first PCR ran approximately 4 cycles with an equimolar RC1.1 and RC1.2 beta primer mix. TCRdb called the UMI-ligation and nested PCR reads again in MiXCR, with one record for every CDR3 protein. This table has some 50,000 distinct CDR3 sequences, around a tenth appearing once. Sequenced input: PBMCs spiked with cells of the T cell clone KT2. The receptors derive from a human donor.

The sample holds many counts of this clonotype. V is TRBV27 and J is TRBJ2-7; possible D gene TRBD1, 5 bases. CDR3 length: 13 residues. CDR1 is MNHEY, CDR2 SMNVEV, per germline (reference sequence). V dropped 0 bases and J dropped 5 bases, with 8 bases sitting between them. CDR3 residues: CASSLSQGHEQYF. CDR3 nucleotides: TGTGCCAGCAGTTTATCTCAGGGCCACGAGCAGTACTTC.

This clonotype was detected only a few times. The chain links TRBV4-1 to TRBJ1-5, with D maybe TRBD1 (5 bases). The CDR3 consists of 13 residues. V was shortened by 1 base and J by 9 bases, with 10 bases between the two germline ends. Germline V gene lookup returns CDR1 MGHRA and CDR2 YSYEKL. The CDR3 loop reads CASSQVPGGPQHF. In nucleotides, the CDR3 is TGCGCCAGCAGCCAAGTCCCCGGGGGGCCCCAGCATTTT.

This clonotype showed up many times. The chain links TRBV11-2 to TRBJ2-1, with a weak D call TRBD1 (5 bases). Germline CDR1 reads SGHAT; CDR2 reads FQNNGV. Deletions cut 0 bases from V and 8 bases from J, with 11 bases between. This CDR3 has 14 residues. The CDR3 DNA sequence: TGTGCCAGCAGCTTAGACAGGGCCAGGGATGAGCAGTTCTTC. Its translation is CASSLDRARDEQFF.

This CDR3 is CAISKTAQNTEAFF. The CDR3 DNA sequence: TGTGCCATCAGCAAGACAGCTCAGAACACTGAAGCTTTCTTT. The chain couples TRBV10-3 to TRBJ1-1; D may be TRBD1 (5 bases). Germline V gene sequence: CDR1 ENHRY, CDR2 SYGVKD. The V gene lost 6 bases and the J gene lost 1 base, with 12 bases spanning the gap. CDR3 length: 14 amino acids.

Ten or more counts support this clonotype. This rearrangement joins TRBV2 to TRBJ2-7; 11 bases align to TRBD2. CDR3 size: 15 residues. CDR1 is SNHLY and CDR2 is FYNNEI in the germline V gene. Trimming cost V 5 bases and J 10 bases; bases outside gene matches: 13. The CDR3: CASSPKTSGEPFQYF. For the CDR3, the DNA is TGTGCCAGCAGTCCCAAGACTAGCGGGGAGCCCTTCCAGTACTTC.

The chain joins TRBV6-5 to TRBJ2-7; D is possibly TRBD1 (5 bases). Germline lookup yields CDR1 MNHEY and CDR2 SVGAGI. V lost 2 bases to trimming and J lost 3 bases, with 11 bases between them. The CDR3 runs 14 residues. The DNA of the CDR3 is TGTGCCAGCAGTTACAGGGCAGGGATCTACGAGCAGTACTTC. Amino acid sequence: CASSYRAGIYEQYF.

This clonotype was counted at least ten times. CDR3 protein: CASSPGSSGRNEQFF. The CDR3 bases are TGTGCCAGCAGCCCGGGGTCTAGCGGGAGAAATGAGCAGTTCTTC. This sequence joins TRBV7-9 and TRBJ2-1; 10 bases match TRBD2. Germline V CDR1 and CDR2: SEHNR, FQNEAQ (reference sequence). This CDR3 has 15 residues. Trimming removed 5 bases from V and 7 bases from J; junction bases left unmatched: 8.

This CDR3 reads CASSDILSRTENTEAFF. CDR3 coding DNA: TGTGCCAGCAGTGACATCCTATCCCGGACAGAGAACACTGAAGCTTTCTTT. The chain combines TRBV2 with TRBJ1-1; D is perhaps TRBD1 (6 bases). Trimming pared 3 bases from V and 1 base from J, leaving 18 bases between. Germline V CDR1 and CDR2: SNHLY, FYNNEI. The CDR3 length is 17 residues.

The table lists this clonotype with a few counts. The genes are TRBV7-9 and TRBJ1-3; D remains ambiguous. The germline V gene has CDR1 SEHNR and CDR2 FQNEAQ (reference sequence). The CDR3 loop spans 14 amino acids. The ends were cut back, 1 base at V and 3 bases at J, with 7 bases in the middle. In nucleotides, the CDR3 is TGTGCCAGCAGCTTAGACAGCGATGGAAACACCATATATTTT. This encodes CASSLDSDGNTIYF.

V is TRBV7-9 and J is TRBJ1-1, with D perhaps TRBD1 (5 bases). Per germline, CDR1 SEHNR and CDR2 FQNEAQ (reference sequence). This CDR3 has 14 amino acids. The ends were cut back, 5 bases at V and 4 bases at J, with 14 bases in the middle. Written as DNA, the CDR3 is TGTGCCAGCAGCCCAGTTCGGGGGAGCACTGAAGCTTTCTTT. Protein product: CASSPVRGSTEAFF.

The sample holds a few counts of this clonotype. The J gene is TRBJ1-3, the V gene TRBV3-1; D not certain. The V end lost 1 base, the J end lost 4 bases, and 2 bases lay between the germline ends. Germline V gives CDR1 LGHDT, CDR2 YNNKEL (reference sequence). This CDR3 region has 12 residues. This CDR3 is CASSQAGNTIYF. CDR3 in DNA: TGTGCCAGCAGCCAAGCCGGAAACACCATATATTTT. The full variable domain, its missing parts supplied by reference TRBV3-1 and TRBJ1-3, is DTAVSQTPKYLVTQMGNDKSIKCEQNLGHDTMYWYKQDSKKFLKIMFSYNNKELIINETVPNRFSPKSPDKAHLNLHINSLELGDSAVYFCASSQAGNTIYFGEGSWLTVV.

Only a few counts were recorded for this clonotype. The CDR3 coding sequence is TGTGCCAGCAGGAGGACAGGAACTAATGAAAAACTGTTTTTT. This encodes CASRRTGTNEKLFF. The chain is built from TRBV2 and TRBJ1-4, with 7 nucleotides matching TRBD1. The V gene end was trimmed by 6 bases and the J gene end by 1 base; junction bases not matched to a gene: 2. Germline V gene sequence: CDR1 SNHLY, CDR2 FYNNEI. CDR3 length: 14 residues.

This clonotype was seen a few times. The V and J genes are TRBV5-1 and TRBJ2-7; possible D gene TRBD2, 5 bases. The CDR3 has 12 amino acids. Trimming took 8 bases from V and 6 from J, leaving 15 bases between them. Germline lookup yields CDR1 SGHRS and CDR2 YFSETQ. CDR3 region: CASRTAVGEQYF. CDR3 in DNA: TGCGCCAGTAGGACTGCCGTGGGCGAGCAGTACTTC.

Only a few counts were recorded for this clonotype. V and J are TRBV7-9 and TRBJ2-7; 8 bases are shared with TRBD1. V trimming: 5 bases; J trimming: 12 bases; junction bases outside the gene matches: 12. The germline gives CDR1 SEHNR, CDR2 FQNEAQ (reference sequence). The length of the CDR3 is 13 residues. This chain's CDR3 is CASSVDRAGGRYF. The CDR3 region has the DNA TGTGCCAGCAGCGTGGACAGGGCAGGCGGTCGGTACTTC. Full variable domain (rest looked up from reference TRBV7-9 and TRBJ2-7): DTGVSQNPRHKITKRGQNVTFRCDPISEHNRLYWYRQTLGQGPEFLTYFQNEAQLEKSRLLSDRFSAERPKGSFSTLEIQRTEQGDSAMYLCASSVDRAGGRYFGPGTRLTVT.

CDR3 protein: CSARVGSSGNTEAFF. Here the CDR3 DNA reads TGCAGTGCTAGAGTTGGGTCCAGCGGGAACACTGAAGCTTTCTTT. This rearrangement joins TRBV20-1 to TRBJ1-1, with unresolved D. Germline V CDR1 and CDR2: DFQATT, SNEGSKA (reference sequence). The CDR3 is 15 residues long. Trimming took 1 base from V and 1 from J, leaving 13 bases between them.

The rearrangement joins TRBV2 to TRBJ2-6; 8 bases map to TRBD2. The CDR3 covers 19 residues. Trimming at V came to 3 bases and at J to 4 bases, leaving 14 bases not matched to a gene. Germline V gives CDR1 SNHLY, CDR2 FYNNEI. The CDR3 region has the DNA TGTGCCAGCAGTGATAAGACGGGGCTAGCGGGTTACGGGGCCAACGTCCTGACTTTC. It codes for CASSDKTGLAGYGANVLTF.

There are many counts of this clonotype. This chain uses TRBV6-2 or TRBV6-3 with TRBJ2-3, with 10 bases aligning to TRBD2. The V gene's germline CDR1 is MNHEY and CDR2 SVGEGT. The CDR3 has 15 residues. V shed 4 bases, J shed 0 bases, and the junction held 1 base outside the gene matches. Here the CDR3 reads CASSLTSGSTDTQYF. CDR3 sequence (DNA): TGTGCCAGCAGTTTGACTAGCGGGAGCACAGATACGCAGTATTTT.

This clonotype came up a few times. This chain connects TRBV13 to TRBJ2-3, with D possibly being TRBD1 (7 bases). Germline CDR1 is PRHDT and CDR2 is FYEKMQ (reference sequence). The CDR3 covers 16 residues. Trimming took 5 bases from V and 2 from J, leaving 17 bases between them. CDR3 loop: CASSREGAGPTDTQYF. Written as DNA, the CDR3 is TGTGCCAGCAGCCGCGAGGGGGCGGGGCCCACAGATACGCAGTATTTT.

This clonotype was seen a few times. The rearrangement uses TRBV20-1 and TRBJ1-1; 8 nucleotides agree with TRBD1. V trimming: 6 bases; J trimming: 4 bases; junction bases outside the gene matches: 4. Germline values: CDR1 DFQATT, CDR2 SNEGSKA (reference sequence). This CDR3 contains 12 residues. CDR3 in amino acids: CSARTGFTEAFF. The CDR3, as DNA: TGCAGTGCAAGGACAGGGTTCACTGAAGCTTTCTTT.

This clonotype showed up just a few times. The genes are TRBV6-6 and TRBJ1-5, with unresolved D. The CDR3 is 12 amino acids. Germline loops: CDR1 MNHNY, CDR2 SVGAGI (reference sequence). The ends were cut back, 2 bases at V and 5 bases at J, with 4 bases in the middle. The CDR3 spells CASSYPDQPQHF. DNA for the CDR3: TGTGCCAGCAGTTACCCGGATCAGCCCCAGCATTTT.

Many counts were recorded for this clonotype. The CDR3 loop is CSVPAGGPKNIQYF. In DNA, the CDR3 is TGCAGTGTTCCAGCGGGAGGGCCGAAAAACATTCAGTACTTC. The chain carries TRBV20-1 and TRBJ2-4; TRBD2 matches 10 bases. Germline assignment: CDR1 DFQATT and CDR2 SNEGSKA (reference sequence). CDR3 length equals 14 residues. With V trimmed by 7 bases and J by 4 bases, 7 bases remained unmatched.

This clonotype was seen a handful of times. This sequence joins TRBV19 and TRBJ1-2; 7 bases match TRBD1. The CDR3 is made up of 14 amino acids. Germline lookup yields CDR1 LNHDA and CDR2 SQIVND (reference sequence). J was trimmed by 13 bases and V by 4 bases; bases with no gene match: 15. The CDR3: CASSSPRQGGQSTF. The CDR3 DNA reads as TGTGCCAGTAGTAGTCCGCGGCAGGGGGGCCAGAGCACCTTC.

This clonotype was seen a handful of times. The V gene is TRBV6-1, the J gene TRBJ2-4; 7 bases agree with TRBD1. V was clipped by 7 bases and J by 6 bases; unmatched bases: 3. Germline CDR1 reads MNHNS; CDR2 reads SASEGT. This CDR3 comprises 12 residues. In nucleotides, the CDR3 is TGTGCCAGCATGTGGGACAGAAACATTCAGTACTTC. Protein: CASMWDRNIQYF.

This clonotype was recorded a few times. The gene calls are TRBV7-6 and TRBJ2-1; D possibly corresponds to TRBD1 (7 bases). V was trimmed by 7 bases and J by 3 bases, leaving 16 bases between them. This CDR3 comprises 15 residues. From germline, CDR1 is SGHVS and CDR2 FNYEAQ. CDR3 sequence (DNA): TGTGCCAGCACCCCGGGCAGGGGGGTCTACAATGAGCAGTTCTTC. Translation: CASTPGRGVYNEQFF.

This clonotype was seen a handful of times. V gene TRBV7-2 combines with J gene TRBJ2-5; a possible D gene is TRBD1 (6 bases). Trimming took off 6 bases at V and 0 bases at J, with 11 bases between the two ends. The CDR3 covers 14 residues. Germline V gives CDR1 SGHTA, CDR2 FQGNSA. This chain's CDR3 is CASSKQGNQETQYF. CDR3 coding DNA: TGTGCCAGCAGTAAACAGGGTAACCAAGAGACCCAGTACTTC.

The chain has TRBV3-1 and TRBJ1-2; D call uncertain. The CDR3 sequence is 13 residues long. CDR1 is LGHDT and CDR2 is YNNKEL in the germline V gene (reference sequence). Trimming shortened V by 6 bases and J by 0 bases, and 8 bases separated the two germline ends. The CDR3 sequence: CASSPRANYGYTF. DNA for the CDR3: TGTGCCAGCAGTCCGAGAGCTAACTATGGCTACACCTTC. Using reference TRBV3-1 and TRBJ1-2 for the parts outside the CDR3, the full variable domain is DTAVSQTPKYLVTQMGNDKSIKCEQNLGHDTMYWYKQDSKKFLKIMFSYNNKELIINETVPNRFSPKSPDKAHLNLHINSLELGDSAVYFCASSPRANYGYTFGSGTRLTVV.

The chain carries TRBV20-1 and TRBJ2-7; D call uncertain. Trimming shortened V by 0 bases and J by 2 bases, and 8 bases separated the two germline ends. Germline CDR1 is DFQATT and CDR2 is SNEGSKA (reference sequence). The CDR3 is 13 residues long. For the CDR3, the DNA is TGCAGTGCTAGAGATAGACACGCCTACGAGCAGTACTTC. Amino acids: CSARDRHAYEQYF.

This clonotype showed up just once. The rearrangement joins TRBV12-3 or TRBV12-4 to TRBJ1-1, with D perhaps TRBD1 (6 bases). The CDR3 covers 14 residues. V shed 3 bases and J shed 3 bases, with 11 bases lying between them. The CDR3 sequence: CASSLQGLDTEAFF. The DNA of the CDR3 is TGTGCCAGCAGTTTGCAGGGGCTGGACACTGAAGCTTTCTTT.

This clonotype was counted between two and nine times. V gene TRBV29-1 combines with J gene TRBJ2-3; the D is unclear. The CDR3 consists of 13 residues. Between the trimmed V and J ends, which lost 4 bases and 2 bases, there was a span of 10 bases. The germline V gene encodes CDR1 SQVTM and CDR2 ANQGSEA. The CDR3 DNA follows: TGCAGCGTTGGAACCTCCTTCACAGATACGCAGTATTTT. It translates to CSVGTSFTDTQYF.

This clonotype was seen a few times. The chain uses TRBV7-9 and TRBJ2-7, with unresolved D. Germline V gene sequence: CDR1 SEHNR, CDR2 FQNEAQ (reference sequence). V gave up 4 bases and J gave up 9 bases, with 10 bases separating them. The CDR3 contains 11 residues. The CDR3 region is CASSSRDAQYF. DNA of the CDR3: TGTGCCAGCAGCTCCCGTGATGCGCAGTACTTC.

This clonotype turned up a few times. The chain is built from TRBV5-1 and TRBJ1-4; D is uncertain. Germline CDR1 SGHRS, CDR2 YFSETQ. CDR3 length: 18 residues. V lost 3 bases and J lost 0, with 18 bases in between. This CDR3 reads CASSSRPVQTTTNEKLFF. DNA of the CDR3: TGCGCCAGCAGCTCCCGACCGGTCCAGACGACAACTAATGAAAAACTGTTTTTT.

The chain recombines TRBV21-1 with TRBJ1-2. TRBV21-1 is a listed pseudogene. This CDR3 spans 14 amino acids. The CDR3 DNA sequence: TGTGCCAGCAGCGAAACGGACGGACCCTATGGCTACACCTTC. Residues: CASSETDGPYGYTF.